This T cell receptor (beta chain) was identified during a study of read filtering for tumor transcriptome and immune sequencing. This library used about 360 ng RNA and molecular barcoded adaptors spanning alpha/delta and beta/gamma chains. TCRdb recomputed calls from the reads with MiXCR, one row per CDR3 protein. The table lists roughly 130,000 distinct CDR3 sequences, approximately 12% of them singletons. The V gene lost 7 bases and the J gene lost 1 base, with 14 bases spanning the gap. The CDR3 extends over 16 amino acids. The V gene's germline CDR1 is LNHDA and CDR2 SQIVND (reference sequence). The source of this sequence is a donor at least 40 years old with multiple myeloma. The V call is TRBV19, the J call TRBJ2-6; D not certain. Sequencing was carried out using a population of CD138-negative cells sorted from bone marrow. The CDR3 spells CASTASLESGANVLTF. CDR3 nucleotides: TGTGCCAGTACCGCCTCCCTGGAGTCTGGGGCCAACGTCCTGACTTTC.